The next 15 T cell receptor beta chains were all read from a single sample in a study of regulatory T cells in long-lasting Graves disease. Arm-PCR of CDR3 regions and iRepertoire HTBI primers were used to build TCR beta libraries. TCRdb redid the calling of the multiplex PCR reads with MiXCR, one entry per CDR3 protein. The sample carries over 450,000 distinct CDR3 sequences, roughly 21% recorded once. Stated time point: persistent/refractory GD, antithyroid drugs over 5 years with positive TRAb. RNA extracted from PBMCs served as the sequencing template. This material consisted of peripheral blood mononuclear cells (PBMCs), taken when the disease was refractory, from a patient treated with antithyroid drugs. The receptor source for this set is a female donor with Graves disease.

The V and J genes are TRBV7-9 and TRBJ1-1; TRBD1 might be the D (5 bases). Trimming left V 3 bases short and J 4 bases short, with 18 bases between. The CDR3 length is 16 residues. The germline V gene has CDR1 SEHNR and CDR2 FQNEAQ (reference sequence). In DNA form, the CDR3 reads TGTGCCAGCAGCTTGTACGTTCTGACAGTGGGCACTGAAGCTTTCTTT. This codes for CASSLYVLTVGTEAFF. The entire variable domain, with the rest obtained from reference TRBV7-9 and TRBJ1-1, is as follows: DTGVSQNPRHKITKRGQNVTFRCDPISEHNRLYWYRQTLGQGPEFLTYFQNEAQLEKSRLLSDRFSAERPKGSFSTLEIQRTEQGDSAMYLCASSLYVLTVGTEAFFGQGTRLTVV.

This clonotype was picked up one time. The CDR3 sequence is CASSGTDNTGELFF. CDR3 nucleotides: TGTGCCAGCAGTGGGACAGATAACACCGGGGAGCTGTTTTTT. The chain joins TRBV2 to TRBJ2-2, with a weak D call TRBD1 (6 bases). The ends were cut back, 4 bases at V and 2 bases at J, with 8 bases in the middle. The length of the CDR3 is 14 residues. Per germline, CDR1 SNHLY and CDR2 FYNNEI. Using reference TRBV2 and TRBJ2-2 for the parts outside the CDR3, the full variable domain is EPEVTQTPSHQVTQMGQEVILRCVPISNHLYFYWYRQILGQKVEFLVSFYNNEISEKSEIFDDQFSVERPDGSNFTLKIRSTKLEDSAMYFCASSGTDNTGELFFGEGSRLTVL.

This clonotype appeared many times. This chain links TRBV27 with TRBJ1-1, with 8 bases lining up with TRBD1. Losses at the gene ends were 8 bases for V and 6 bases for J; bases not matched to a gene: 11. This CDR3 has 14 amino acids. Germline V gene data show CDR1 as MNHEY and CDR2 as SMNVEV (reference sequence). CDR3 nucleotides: TGTGCCAGCGGAGACAGACAGGGGCGATCTGAAGCTTTCTTT. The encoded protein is CASGDRQGRSEAFF.

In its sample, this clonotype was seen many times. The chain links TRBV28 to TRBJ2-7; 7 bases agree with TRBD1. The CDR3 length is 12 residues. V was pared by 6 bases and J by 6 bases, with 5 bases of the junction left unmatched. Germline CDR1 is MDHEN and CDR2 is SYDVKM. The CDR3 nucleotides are TGTGCCAGCAGGTTGACAGGGCTCGAGCAGTACTTC. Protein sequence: CASRLTGLEQYF. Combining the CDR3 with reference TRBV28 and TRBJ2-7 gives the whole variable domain DVKVTQSSRYLVKRTGEKVFLECVQDMDHENMFWYRQDPGLGLRLIYFSYDVKMKEKGDIPEGYSVSREKKERFSLILESASTNQTSMYLCASRLTGLEQYFGPGTRLTVT.

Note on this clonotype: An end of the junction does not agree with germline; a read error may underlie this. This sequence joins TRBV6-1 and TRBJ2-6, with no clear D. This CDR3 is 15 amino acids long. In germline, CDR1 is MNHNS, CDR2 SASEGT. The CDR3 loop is CVSSRMRTGANVLTF. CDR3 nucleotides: TGTGTCAGCAGCCGAATGAGAACTGGGGCCAACGTCCTGACTTTC.

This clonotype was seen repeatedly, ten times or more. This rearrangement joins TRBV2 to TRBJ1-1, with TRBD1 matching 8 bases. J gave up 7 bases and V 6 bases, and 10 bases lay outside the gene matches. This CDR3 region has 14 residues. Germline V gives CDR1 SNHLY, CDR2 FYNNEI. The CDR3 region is CASSKQGDRVEAFF. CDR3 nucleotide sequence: TGTGCCAGCAGCAAACAGGGGGATAGGGTTGAAGCTTTCTTT.

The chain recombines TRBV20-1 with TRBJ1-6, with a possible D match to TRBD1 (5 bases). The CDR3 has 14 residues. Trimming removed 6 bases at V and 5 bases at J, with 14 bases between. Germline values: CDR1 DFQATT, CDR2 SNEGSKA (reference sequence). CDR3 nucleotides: TGCAGTGCAGGGGCGCAGGGCCATAATTCACCCCTCCACTTT. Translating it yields CSAGAQGHNSPLHF.

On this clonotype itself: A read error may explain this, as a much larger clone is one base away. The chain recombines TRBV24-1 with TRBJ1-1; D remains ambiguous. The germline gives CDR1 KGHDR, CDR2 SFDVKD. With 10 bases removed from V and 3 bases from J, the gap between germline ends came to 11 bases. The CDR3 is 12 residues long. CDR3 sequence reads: CATREPDTEAFF. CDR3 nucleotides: TGTGCCACGAGGGAACCGGACACTGAAGCTTTCTTT.

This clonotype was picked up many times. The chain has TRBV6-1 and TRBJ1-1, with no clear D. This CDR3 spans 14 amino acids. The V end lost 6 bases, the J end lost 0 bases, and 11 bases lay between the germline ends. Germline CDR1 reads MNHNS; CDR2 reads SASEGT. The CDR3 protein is CASSFATVNTEAFF. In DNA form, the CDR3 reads TGTGCCAGCAGCTTCGCCACAGTGAACACTGAAGCTTTCTTT.

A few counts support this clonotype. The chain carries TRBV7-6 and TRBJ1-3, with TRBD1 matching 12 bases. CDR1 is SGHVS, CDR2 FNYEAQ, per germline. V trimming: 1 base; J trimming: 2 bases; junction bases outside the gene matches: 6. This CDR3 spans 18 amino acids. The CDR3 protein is CASSLDMGQGAAGNTIYF. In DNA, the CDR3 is TGTGCCAGCAGCTTAGATATGGGACAGGGGGCAGCTGGAAACACCATATATTTT.

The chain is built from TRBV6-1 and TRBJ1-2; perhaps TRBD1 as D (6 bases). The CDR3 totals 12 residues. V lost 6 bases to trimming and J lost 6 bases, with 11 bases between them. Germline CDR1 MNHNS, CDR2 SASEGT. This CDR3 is CASSPGADGYTF. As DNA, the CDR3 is TGTGCCAGCAGCCCGGGGGCTGATGGCTACACCTTC.

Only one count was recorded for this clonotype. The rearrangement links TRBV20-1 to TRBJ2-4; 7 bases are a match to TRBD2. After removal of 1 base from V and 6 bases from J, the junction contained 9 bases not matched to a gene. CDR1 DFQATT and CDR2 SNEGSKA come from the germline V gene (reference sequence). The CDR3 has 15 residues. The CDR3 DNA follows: TGCAGTGCTAGAGGAACGGTCGGGGGGACAAACATTCAGTACTTC. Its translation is CSARGTVGGTNIQYF.

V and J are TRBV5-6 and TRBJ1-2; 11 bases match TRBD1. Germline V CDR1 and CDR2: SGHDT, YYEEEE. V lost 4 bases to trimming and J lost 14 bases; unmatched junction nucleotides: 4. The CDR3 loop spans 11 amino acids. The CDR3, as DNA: TGTGCCAGCAGCGGGGGACAGGGGGGGACCTTC. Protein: CASSGGQGGTF.

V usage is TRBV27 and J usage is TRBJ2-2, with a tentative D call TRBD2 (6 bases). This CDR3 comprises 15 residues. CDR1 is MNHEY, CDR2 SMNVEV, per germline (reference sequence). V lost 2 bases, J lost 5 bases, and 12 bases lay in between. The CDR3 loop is CASSLAGYWTGELFF. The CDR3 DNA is TGTGCCAGCAGTTTAGCGGGATATTGGACCGGGGAGCTGTTTTTT.

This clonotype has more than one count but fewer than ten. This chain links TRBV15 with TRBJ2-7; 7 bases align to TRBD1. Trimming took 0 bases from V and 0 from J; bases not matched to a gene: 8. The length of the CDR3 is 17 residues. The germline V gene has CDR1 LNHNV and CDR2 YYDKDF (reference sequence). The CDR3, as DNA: TGTGCCACCAGCAGAGACGAGGGACAGCGACTCTCCTACGAGCAGTACTTC. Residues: CATSRDEGQRLSYEQYF.